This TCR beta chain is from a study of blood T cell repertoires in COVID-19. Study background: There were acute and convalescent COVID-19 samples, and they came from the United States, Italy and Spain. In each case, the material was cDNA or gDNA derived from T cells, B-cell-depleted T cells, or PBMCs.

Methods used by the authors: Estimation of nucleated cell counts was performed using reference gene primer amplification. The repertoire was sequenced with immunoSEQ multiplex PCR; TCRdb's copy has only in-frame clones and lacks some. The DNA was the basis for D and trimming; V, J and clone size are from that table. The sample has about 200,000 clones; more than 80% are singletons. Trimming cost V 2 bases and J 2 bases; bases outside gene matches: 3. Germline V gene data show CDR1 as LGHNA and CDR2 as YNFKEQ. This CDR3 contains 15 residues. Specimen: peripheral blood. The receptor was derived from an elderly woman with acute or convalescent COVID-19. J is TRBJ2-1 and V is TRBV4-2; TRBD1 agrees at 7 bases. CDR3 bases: TGTGCCAGCAGCCAAACGGGGACAGCCTACAATGAGCAGTTCTTC. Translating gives CASSQTGTAYNEQFF.